This TCR beta chain was obtained from a study of blood T cell repertoires in COVID-19 (TCRdb year 2020). At the level of the whole study: The collaborator samples originated in the United States, Italy and Spain and spanned the acute and convalescent phases of COVID-19. The material from the prospective study consisted of cDNA or gDNA derived from T cells, B-cell-depleted T cells, or PBMCs. The dataset comprised deeply sampled blood TCRbeta repertoires from subjects exposed to, actively infected with, or recovered from COVID-19. A freely available public database, intended as a resource for researchers studying the immune response to SARS-CoV-2, is where the repertoires were released. Samples were obtained from the ongoing ImmuneRACE study (first 160 participants) and from 1,000 to 1,500 subjects provided by 6 global collaborators. The sample metadata nearly always contained a de-identified subject ID, COVID-19 status, age in years and sex. HLA class I and class II types, where available, came from metadata supplied by the sample provider rather than from assay-based typing. The research as a whole found: Clinical and demographic metadata were provided uncurated, with the amount varying by source and participant.

V gives up 6 bases and J gives up 5 bases, and the segment between their germline ends measures 16 bases. The germline V gene (reference sequence) provides CDR1 LNHDA and CDR2 SQIVND. Inclusive of the bounding cysteine and phenylalanine, the CDR3 is 14 residues long. Just CDR3 DNA is preserved here, 42 bases in frame from base 1. Concerning this clone: Its antigen is unknown. Base qualities are not at hand, and no much larger clone is one base apart.

The immunoSEQ Assay, a bias-controlled multiplex PCR, was used to amplify TCRbeta CDR3 regions from genomic DNA. The paper's data handling went like this. The number of nucleated cells in each sample was estimated by amplification of reference gene primers within the assay. Sequence reads were collapsed and filtered to measure the absolute abundance of every unique TCRbeta CDR3 rearrangement. Productive Simpson clonality was computed per sample as the square root of Simpson's diversity index over productive rearrangements. TCRdb holds this immuneACCESS table with in-frame rearrangements only. Some clones are missing; in checked studies, unresolved V genes explain under half, and the rest has no known cause. The V and J calls and clone size come from that table; D and trimming were worked out from the DNA. The table for this sample lists over 250,000 clones; about 70% of them were counted only once. 3% to 3.5% of the sample comes from the top ten.

Whole blood was collected in K2EDTA tubes by collaborating institutions according to the institutions' own protocols. For TCRbeta analysis, collaborators shipped samples as frozen whole blood, isolated PBMCs, or DNA extracted from either of those sample types. The clonotype was recovered from a woman older than 75 with acute or convalescent COVID-19. Sequencing was done on a sample of peripheral blood. The chain is assembled from TRBV19 and TRBJ1-2; TRBD1 is perhaps the D gene, given 5 matching bases. The CDR3 region has the sequence CASRQGGMPYGYTF. The DNA sequence reads TGTGCCAGTAGGCAGGGAGGGATGCCGTATGGCTACACCTTC.